The clone carrying this TCR beta chain was observed at least ten times. Its target is unknown. TCR beta libraries were made by quantitative 5'-RACE with molecular barcodes. One entry per CDR3 protein results from TCRdb running MiXCR on the 5' RACE reads. This sample has about 280,000 distinct CDR3 sequences; around 18% occur once, and the top ten carry about 8.2%. The CDR3 loop spans 13 amino acids. Trimming removed 7 bases at V and 2 bases at J, with 9 bases between. Germline V gene sequence: CDR1 WSHSY, CDR2 SAAADI. The sample comes from a study of CD8 T cells in ankylosing spondylitis. Study outcomes and limitations: Made up of about eight highly homologous variants, a TCR beta motif appeared characteristic of ankylosing spondylitis blood. Disease-linked clones reportedly concentrated significantly in matched ankylosing spondylitis synovial fluid.

The sequenced material came from blood, either unsorted or a sorted T cell fraction (not recorded which). The chain recombines TRBV10-2 with TRBJ1-5; TRBD1 might be the D (5 bases). The receptor was isolated from a male donor with ankylosing spondylitis or in good health (not recorded which). The CDR3 reads CASNEGGNQPQHF. The CDR3 DNA is TGCGCCAGCAACGAAGGGGGCAATCAGCCCCAGCATTTT.